The 9 T cell receptor beta chains in this list originate from one sample, sequenced in a study of blood T cells in healthy people across ages. Then a second PCR, running roughly 7 to 12 cycles, was carried out with a sample-barcoded 5' primer and a J-beta primer mix. One entry per CDR3 protein, called by TCRdb with MiXCR from the 5' RACE reads. The data contain over a million distinct CDR3 sequences, 42% of them seen just once; the ten biggest clones take up about 4%. The specimen sequenced was blood. These receptors came from a woman aged 18-29 years in good health.

The J gene is TRBJ2-3, the V gene TRBV4-1; no firm D call. The length of the CDR3 is 13 residues. The germline CDR1 and CDR2 sequences are MGHRA and YSYEKL. Deletions cut 2 bases from V and 5 bases from J, with 8 bases between. CDR3 DNA sequence: TGCGCCAGCAGCCAATACTATGGAGATACGCAGTATTTT. Translation gives CASSQYYGDTQYF.

V usage is TRBV5-1 and J usage is TRBJ1-2; D uncertain. CDR1 is SGHRS, CDR2 YFSETQ, per germline. The CDR3 runs 14 residues. V was shortened by 4 bases and J by 5 bases, with 15 bases between the two germline ends. DNA for the CDR3: TGCGCCAGCAGCGTGGATCGGGGATGGTATGGCTACACCTTC. Translated, it gives CASSVDRGWYGYTF.

In this sample, this clonotype turned up a few times. The gene calls are TRBV20-1 and TRBJ2-7; D not resolved. CDR1 DFQATT and CDR2 SNEGSKA come from the germline V gene (reference sequence). This CDR3 spans 14 amino acids. V lost 1 base and J lost 3, with 13 bases in between. The DNA of the CDR3 is TGCAGTGCTAGAGCTGCGCCAGGCGTCTACGAGCAGTACTTC. This encodes CSARAAPGVYEQYF.

The chain is built from TRBV12-3 or TRBV12-4 and TRBJ2-5; 14 nucleotides agree with TRBD2. The V gene end was trimmed by 4 bases and the J gene end by 1 base; junction bases not matched to a gene: 5. CDR3 length equals 17 residues. The CDR3 sequence: CASSSAGTSGGQETQYF. CDR3 sequence (DNA): TGTGCCAGCAGTTCGGCCGGGACTAGCGGGGGCCAAGAGACCCAGTACTTC.

V and J are TRBV20-1 and TRBJ2-1, with TRBD2 identical over 7 bases. The V segment lost 7 bases and the J segment 3 bases; nucleotides outside the gene matches: 12. Germline V CDR1 and CDR2: DFQATT, SNEGSKA (reference sequence). The CDR3 is 15 amino acids. In nucleotides, the CDR3 is TGCAGTGTTGGGGGGGGTAGCGGGCACTACAATGAGCAGTTCTTC. It specifies CSVGGGSGHYNEQFF.

This clonotype was seen a few times. The chain is built from TRBV25-1 and TRBJ2-7; D gene uncertain. Deletions cut 3 bases from V and 5 bases from J, with 11 bases between. This CDR3 spans 13 amino acids. CDR1 MGHDK and CDR2 SYGVNS come from the germline V gene. CDR3 nucleotide sequence: TGTGCCAGCAGTGATGACTTGGTACACGAGCAGTACTTC. This translates into CASSDDLVHEQYF.

The chain uses TRBV15 and TRBJ2-3; 7 bases line up with TRBD1. V gave up 1 base and J gave up 2 bases; unmatched junction bases: 3. In germline, CDR1 is LNHNV, CDR2 YYDKDF (reference sequence). This CDR3 comprises 15 residues. CDR3 in amino acids: CATSRVTGNTDTQYF. The DNA for the CDR3 is TGTGCCACCAGCAGAGTGACAGGGAACACAGATACGCAGTATTTT.

The chain joins TRBV12-3 or TRBV12-4 to TRBJ2-7; D possibly corresponds to TRBD2 (5 bases). The length of the CDR3 is 14 residues. V lost 2 bases and J lost 6, with 14 bases in between. The CDR3 DNA is TGTGCCAGCAGTTTAAGGACTTCGGTCTCCGAGCAGTACTTC. Protein product: CASSLRTSVSEQYF.

Ten or more counts support this clonotype. The chain combines TRBV20-1 with TRBJ2-7; 14 bases line up with TRBD2. CDR3 length equals 17 residues. V was clipped by 6 bases and J by 4 bases; unmatched bases: 14. Per germline, CDR1 DFQATT and CDR2 SNEGSKA (reference sequence). CDR3 region: CSALGRTSGGLEYEQYF. The DNA of the CDR3 is TGCAGTGCCCTGGGCAGGACTAGCGGGGGGTTAGAGTACGAGCAGTACTTC.